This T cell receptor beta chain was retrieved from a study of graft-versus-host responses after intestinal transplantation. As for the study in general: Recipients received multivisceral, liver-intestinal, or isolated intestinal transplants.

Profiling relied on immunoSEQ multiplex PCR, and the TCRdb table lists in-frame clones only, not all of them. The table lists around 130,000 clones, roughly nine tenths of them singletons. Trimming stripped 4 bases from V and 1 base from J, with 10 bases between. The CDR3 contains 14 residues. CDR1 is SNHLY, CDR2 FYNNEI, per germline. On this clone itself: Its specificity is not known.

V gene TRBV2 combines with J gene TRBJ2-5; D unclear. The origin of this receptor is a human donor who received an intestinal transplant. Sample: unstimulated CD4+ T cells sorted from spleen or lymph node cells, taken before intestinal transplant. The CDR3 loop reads CASSGFVSQETQYF. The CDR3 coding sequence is TGTGCCAGCAGTGGGTTTGTGTCCCAAGAGACCCAGTACTTC.